This TCR beta chain was documented in a study of blood T cell repertoires in COVID-19. Turning to the study itself: PBMCs, B-cell-depleted T cells, or T cells were the source of the cDNA or gDNA that made up the material.

The participants were between about 18 and 90 years old and came from 24 US areas. Participant-given clinical history determined each cohort assignment. Some clones are missing from TCRdb's copy, which holds only in-frame ones; the method was immunoSEQ multiplex PCR. This sample has roughly 240,000 clones, with around 82% found just once. Sequenced material: PBMCs or T cells enriched from blood (not recorded which). The receptor's source is a woman in her forties who had been exposed to COVID-19.

The CDR3 loop is CASTTLGQGPDQPQHF. The CDR3 DNA reads as TGTGCCAGCACCACTTTGGGACAGGGCCCCGATCAGCCCCAGCATTTT. J is TRBJ1-5 and V is TRBV28; 9 bases line up with TRBD1. CDR1 MDHEN and CDR2 SYDVKM come from the germline V gene. J gave up 5 bases and V 7 bases, and 12 bases lay outside the gene matches. The CDR3 consists of 16 residues.